This TCR beta chain was sequenced in a study of radiation and T cells in renal cell carcinoma. Study findings and constraints: Top 100 clonotypes averaged around 50% in irradiated versus roughly 43% in nephrectomy-only tumors. Compared with controls, irradiated tumors had more, larger dominant CDR3 motifs.

Treatment here: treatment-naive control, cytoreductive nephrectomy. Control tumors came from treatment-naive patients without prior radiation. Sequenced control tumors were from over ten males and a handful of females, median age roughly 53. The method was immunoSEQ multiplex PCR; TCRdb's version includes in-frame clones alone and lacks a portion of them. The sample contains roughly 21,000 clones, 45% to 65% of which appear only once. On this clone: The antigen is undetermined.

The CDR3 runs 16 residues. The V gene's germline CDR1 is ENHRY and CDR2 SYGVKD. Trimming at V came to 7 bases and at J to 2 bases, leaving 13 bases not matched to a gene. Sequences were derived from tumor tissue, sampled from a patient whose treatment was nephrectomy without radiotherapy. The receptor's source is a human donor with renal cell carcinoma. This chain links TRBV10-3 with TRBJ1-2, with 7 bases aligning to TRBD1. In DNA form, the CDR3 reads TGTGCCATCACCCAAAACCGACAGGGAGGAAACTATGGCTACACCTTC. It yields the protein CAITQNRQGGNYGYTF.